A single sample gave rise to the 30 T cell receptor beta chains below, sequenced in a study of cytomegalovirus exposure and HLA in healthy donors. The PCR employed 60 Vbeta primers together with 13 Jbeta primers. Some clones are missing from TCRdb's copy, which holds only in-frame ones; the method was immunoSEQ multiplex PCR. The table records roughly 63,000 clones, about 75% of them present only once. The sequenced sample consisted of PBMCs. These receptor sequences come from a middle-aged woman in good health and CMV-seropositive.

The chain uses TRBV5-1 and TRBJ2-2; TRBD1 aligns across 7 bases. V was clipped by 7 bases and J by 1 base; unmatched bases: 4. The CDR3 totals 14 residues. Germline loops: CDR1 SGHRS, CDR2 YFSETQ. The CDR3 is CASYWTGNTGELFF. The DNA for the CDR3 is TGCGCCAGCTACTGGACAGGGAACACCGGGGAGCTGTTTTTT.

The chain uses TRBV6-1 and TRBJ1-1, with a tentative D call TRBD1 (5 bases). With 11 bases removed from V and 0 bases from J, the gap between germline ends came to 13 bases. The CDR3 has 13 residues. Germline V gives CDR1 MNHNS, CDR2 SASEGT. DNA of the CDR3: TGTGCCGGAGGGACGGGGATGAACACTGAAGCTTTCTTT. This encodes CAGGTGMNTEAFF.

V gene TRBV5-6 combines with J gene TRBJ1-2; 7 bases are a match to TRBD1. J gave up 8 bases and V 1 base, and 8 bases lay outside the gene matches. CDR3 length: 14 residues. Per the germline V gene, CDR1 is SGHDT and CDR2 is YYEEEE. For the CDR3, the DNA is TGTGCCAGCAGCTTGACAGGGGTCGTTAGGGGCTACACCTTC. Its protein is CASSLTGVVRGYTF.

This sequence joins TRBV29-1 and TRBJ2-7; the match to TRBD1 covers 9 bases. From germline, CDR1 is SQVTM and CDR2 ANQGSEA. The ends lost 2 bases at V and 6 bases at J; junction bases unmatched: 14. This CDR3 has 16 amino acids. The CDR3 is CSVEKVGTGTSSEQYF. The DNA for the CDR3 is TGCAGCGTTGAAAAGGTGGGGACAGGGACCTCGAGCGAGCAGTACTTC.

This rearrangement joins TRBV28 to TRBJ2-1, with D uncertain. The germline V gene encodes CDR1 MDHEN and CDR2 SYDVKM. V shed 2 bases and J shed 1 base, with 12 bases lying between them. The CDR3 is 16 amino acids. CDR3 coding DNA: TGTGCCAGCAGTTTAGATAGTCGGAGTTCCTACAATGAGCAGTTCTTC. Translation gives CASSLDSRSSYNEQFF.

As for this clone: The germline gene is not matched at one end of the junction; a read error may be the cause. The chain couples TRBV19 to TRBJ2-1, with TRBD2 matching over 8 bases. This CDR3 spans 17 amino acids. CDR1 and CDR2 (germline): LNHDA, SQIVND (reference sequence). The CDR3 loop is CANSPRGSGAIYNEQFF. The CDR3 DNA follows: TGTGCCAATAGTCCGCGGGGTAGCGGGGCGATCTACAATGAGCAGTTCTTC.

This rearrangement joins TRBV2 to TRBJ1-6; 8 positions match TRBD1. CDR1 and CDR2 (germline): SNHLY, FYNNEI. The CDR3 consists of 14 residues. J lost 10 bases, V lost 11 bases, and 13 bases had no gene match. CDR3 amino acids: CAGRRDRSSSPLHF. The CDR3 bases are TGTGCCGGACGGCGGGACAGGTCTAGCTCACCCCTCCACTTT.

V gene TRBV30 combines with J gene TRBJ1-3; D call uncertain. Germline V lookup: CDR1 GTSNPN, CDR2 SVGIG (reference sequence). This CDR3 comprises 11 residues. The V end was cut by 6 bases, the J end by 2 bases, with 5 bases between. The CDR3 DNA is TGTGCCTGCCGAGCTGGAAACACCATATATTTT. This gives the protein CACRAGNTIYF.

V gene TRBV29-1 combines with J gene TRBJ2-3, with D perhaps matching TRBD2 (5 bases). V dropped 4 bases and J dropped 6 bases, with 11 bases sitting between them. This CDR3 is 12 amino acids long. The V gene's germline CDR1 is SQVTM and CDR2 ANQGSEA. The CDR3 DNA follows: TGCAGCGTTGGGACTTTTTGGGATACGCAGTATTTT. The encoded protein is CSVGTFWDTQYF.

This chain uses TRBV19 with TRBJ2-2; possible D gene TRBD2, 5 bases. The V gene lost 8 bases and the J gene lost 0 bases, with 10 bases spanning the gap. The CDR3 covers 14 residues. Per the germline V gene, CDR1 is LNHDA and CDR2 is SQIVND (reference sequence). CDR3 protein: CASFRGSNTGELFF. CDR3 sequence (DNA): TGTGCCAGTTTCAGAGGGTCGAACACCGGGGAGCTGTTTTTT. Full variable domain (rest looked up from reference TRBV19 and TRBJ2-2): DGGITQSPKYLFRKEGQNVTLSCEQNLNHDAMYWYRQDPGQGLRLIYYSQIVNDFQKGDIAEGYSVSREKKESFPLTVTSAQKNPTAFYLCASFRGSNTGELFFGEGSRLTVL.

The rearrangement links TRBV2 to TRBJ1-1; no clear D gene. Trimming left V 4 bases short and J 1 base short, with 7 bases between. The CDR3 covers 13 residues. Germline-derived CDR1 and CDR2 are SNHLY and FYNNEI. CDR3: CASSVATNTEAFF. DNA of the CDR3: TGTGCCAGCAGTGTGGCAACGAACACTGAAGCTTTCTTT.

V is TRBV18 and J is TRBJ1-1; D possibly corresponds to TRBD1 (6 bases). Trimming removed 2 bases at V and 5 bases at J, with 12 bases between. This CDR3 spans 14 amino acids. Germline lookup yields CDR1 KGHSH and CDR2 LQKENI. The CDR3 loop is CASSPIQGRTEAFF. CDR3 in DNA: TGTGCCAGCTCACCAATTCAGGGGCGAACTGAAGCTTTCTTT.

This chain joins TRBV10-1 and TRBJ2-1; TRBD2 matches 7 bases. The CDR3 loop spans 16 amino acids. Germline V gene sequence: CDR1 WNHNN, CDR2 SYGVQD (reference sequence). V shed 0 bases, J shed 4 bases, and the junction held 6 bases outside the gene matches. Here the CDR3 DNA reads TGCGCCAGCAGTGAGTCTGGCGGGGGACTATACAATGAGCAGTTCTTC. Translating it yields CASSESGGGLYNEQFF.

The chain uses TRBV7-2 and TRBJ2-1, with a possible D match to TRBD2 (7 bases). The germline CDR1 and CDR2 sequences are SGHTA and FQGNSA. V was pared by 2 bases and J by 7 bases, with 12 bases between. CDR3 length: 14 residues. CDR3 coding DNA: TGTGCCAGCAGCTTAAGGGGGGGCCGGAATGAGCAGTTCTTC. Encoded protein: CASSLRGGRNEQFF.

The chain links TRBV5-6 to TRBJ1-4, with D possibly TRBD1 on 6 matching bases. Germline V gene sequence: CDR1 SGHDT, CDR2 YYEEEE. This CDR3 contains 14 residues. The V end was cut by 3 bases, the J end by 0 bases, with 6 bases between. This CDR3 reads CASSYRATNEKLFF. CDR3 sequence (DNA): TGTGCCAGCAGCTACAGGGCAACTAATGAAAAACTGTTTTTT.

This chain links TRBV6-1 with TRBJ2-7; the D gene is possibly TRBD1 (6 bases). The germline V and J ends were trimmed by 4 bases and 4 bases, with 23 bases remaining between them. This CDR3 spans 17 amino acids. The germline gives CDR1 MNHNS, CDR2 SASEGT. The CDR3 DNA sequence: TGTGCCAGCAGTGCCCCGGACAGCTCGGTTCTCGATTACGAGCAGTACTTC. Its protein product is CASSAPDSSVLDYEQYF.

The chain is built from TRBV2 and TRBJ1-1; D might be TRBD1 (6 bases). CDR3 length equals 15 residues. V was shortened by 4 bases and J by 2 bases, with 14 bases between the two germline ends. Germline assignment: CDR1 SNHLY and CDR2 FYNNEI. CDR3 nucleotides: TGTGCCAGCAGTGCCGGGGGGGGGCCTAACACTGAAGCTTTCTTT. Its translation is CASSAGGGPNTEAFF.

The CDR3 spells CASSLNRGRETQYF. Written as DNA, the CDR3 is TGTGCCAGCAGCTTAAACAGGGGGCGAGAGACCCAGTACTTC. The gene calls are TRBV7-2 and TRBJ2-5; 9 bases fit TRBD1. The CDR3 length is 14 residues. CDR1 is SGHTA, CDR2 FQGNSA, per germline. Losses at the gene ends were 2 bases for V and 4 bases for J; bases not matched to a gene: 2.

This clone was seen a few times. This sequence joins TRBV5-8 and TRBJ2-1; TRBD1 agrees at 8 bases. Germline lookup yields CDR1 SGHTS and CDR2 YDEGEE. V trimming: 7 bases; J trimming: 7 bases; junction bases outside the gene matches: 10. The CDR3 loop spans 14 amino acids. CDR3 DNA: TGTGCCAGCGCAACTAGGACAGGGATGAATGAGCAGTTCTTC. Residues: CASATRTGMNEQFF.

Comment on this clone: At the DNA level, this CDR3 is encoded by other sequences in the same sample as well. The rearrangement joins TRBV19 to TRBJ1-2; D ambiguous. The CDR3 covers 15 residues. Germline V lookup: CDR1 LNHDA, CDR2 SQIVND (reference sequence). Trimming removed 5 bases at V and 4 bases at J, with 17 bases between. In nucleotides, the CDR3 is TGTGCCAGTAGTCAATCCGGGATTACAGCCTATGGCTACACCTTC. It specifies CASSQSGITAYGYTF.

This clone has just a few counts. This chain links TRBV30 with TRBJ1-2; 8 bases line up with TRBD1. Germline V gives CDR1 GTSNPN, CDR2 SVGIG (reference sequence). The trim removed 1 base at V and 8 bases at J, leaving 12 bases unmatched. The length of the CDR3 is 15 residues. The CDR3 bases are TGTGCCTGGAGTGCGGGAGGCCAGGGGGCTTGGGGCTACACCTTC. Translated, it gives CAWSAGGQGAWGYTF.

The rearrangement joins TRBV5-1 to TRBJ1-2; D may be TRBD1 (6 bases). CDR3 length: 14 amino acids. Germline CDR1 and CDR2: SGHRS and YFSETQ. V dropped 1 base and J dropped 4 bases, with 11 bases sitting between them. CDR3 sequence: CASSLSRQVYGYTF. In nucleotides, the CDR3 is TGCGCCAGCAGCTTGTCCAGACAGGTCTATGGCTACACCTTC.

This clone was observed at least ten times. The rearrangement links TRBV19 to TRBJ1-4; 10 bases are shared with TRBD1. The V segment lost 4 bases and the J segment 3 bases; nucleotides outside the gene matches: 11. The CDR3 loop spans 18 amino acids. Germline CDR1 LNHDA, CDR2 SQIVND (reference sequence). The CDR3 sequence is CASSTMSDRGLANEKLFF. The DNA for the CDR3 is TGTGCCAGTAGTACTATGAGCGACAGGGGGCTTGCTAATGAAAAACTGTTTTTT.

The J gene is TRBJ2-5, the V gene TRBV25-1; 9 nucleotides line up with TRBD1. The V segment lost 2 bases and the J segment 5 bases; nucleotides outside the gene matches: 3. This CDR3 has 14 amino acids. Germline values: CDR1 MGHDK, CDR2 SYGVNS. The CDR3 loop reads CASSETGGRETQYF. The CDR3 DNA sequence: TGTGCCAGCAGTGAAACAGGGGGCCGGGAGACCCAGTACTTC.

This clone was detected only a few times. One junction end disagrees with the germline gene, perhaps due to a read error. The chain employs TRBV9 and TRBJ1-1, with 7 bases matching TRBD1. This CDR3 comprises 16 residues. CDR1 and CDR2 from the germline V gene are SGDLS and YYNGEE. CDR3 in amino acids: CASSPRPTGLKTEAFF. For the CDR3, the DNA is TGTGCCAGCAGCCCCCGCCCGACAGGGTTGAAGACTGAAGCTTTCTTT.

The chain couples TRBV5-6 to TRBJ2-3, with no clear D. Trimming removed 1 base from V and 6 bases from J, with 6 bases in between. Per germline, CDR1 SGHDT and CDR2 YYEEEE. This CDR3 has 12 amino acids. CDR3 protein: CASSLNLDTQYF. In DNA, the CDR3 is TGTGCCAGCAGCTTGAATCTGGATACGCAGTATTTT.

The chain couples TRBV9 to TRBJ2-5, with 7 bases that match TRBD1. The germline V gene has CDR1 SGDLS and CDR2 YYNGEE. Trimming cost V 3 bases and J 5 bases; bases outside gene matches: 13. CDR3 length: 16 amino acids. The CDR3 nucleotides are TGTGCCAGCAGCGCCTCCGGGACAGTGATAGGGGAGACCCAGTACTTC. Amino acid sequence: CASSASGTVIGETQYF.

The chain joins TRBV9 to TRBJ2-2; tentatively, D is TRBD2 (6 bases). The ends were cut back, 0 bases at V and 4 bases at J, with 10 bases in the middle. The CDR3 consists of 15 residues. Germline CDR1 SGDLS, CDR2 YYNGEE. In DNA form, the CDR3 reads TGTGCCAGCAGCGTAGTTGGAGGGGCCACCGGGGAGCTGTTTTTT. Translated, it gives CASSVVGGATGELFF. The whole variable domain, filled in from reference TRBV9 and TRBJ2-2, reads DSGVTQTPKHLITATGQRVTLRCSPRSGDLSVYWYQQSLDQGLQFLIQYYNGEERAKGNILERFSAQQFPDLHSELNLSSLELGDSALYFCASSVVGGATGELFFGEGSRLTVL.

This clone has a handful of counts. The sample holds other DNA sequences that translate to the same CDR3. The V gene is TRBV5-4, the J gene TRBJ1-2; a weak D match, TRBD1 (6 bases). V lost 0 bases and J lost 3, with 12 bases in between. The CDR3 loop spans 15 amino acids. Looked up from germline, CDR1 is SGHNT and CDR2 is YYREEE (reference sequence). The CDR3 DNA reads as TGTGCCAGCAGCTTGGGGACGGACAGAGACTATGGCTACACCTTC. It codes for CASSLGTDRDYGYTF.

This chain uses TRBV5-8 with TRBJ1-5, with 7 bases matching TRBD1. Germline CDR1 SGHTS, CDR2 YDEGEE. The CDR3 extends over 15 amino acids. V lost 3 bases, J lost 6 bases, and 9 bases stayed unmatched. The CDR3 DNA follows: TGTGCCAGCAGCTCTGGACAGGACGCCTCTCAGCCCCAGCATTTT. Translating gives CASSSGQDASQPQHF.